This TCR beta chain appears in the sequencing data of a study of beta chain features in type 1 diabetes. This clone occurred a few times. The entirety of the isolated RNA underwent reverse transcription, so expressed TCRB transcripts were sequenced. Repertoires were generated with immunoSEQ multiplex PCR, while TCRdb's copy carries only in-frame clones and drops some. The sample records about 620,000 clones, roughly a sixth being singletons. CDR1 MNHEY and CDR2 SVGAGI come from the germline V gene. V was shortened by 2 bases and J by 5 bases, with 9 bases between the two germline ends. The CDR3 covers 13 residues.

Sequencing used naive CD4+ T cells from blood. The rearrangement links TRBV6-5 to TRBJ2-5; the D is unclear. The TCR sequence derives from a young man in good health. CDR3 sequence: CASSYGVRETQYF. The CDR3 bases are TGTGCCAGCAGTTACGGCGTACGGGAGACCCAGTACTTC.